In its sample, the clone carrying this TCR beta chain was seen once. This entry belongs to a study of blood T cell repertoires in COVID-19. The CDR3 totals 12 residues. Unmatched junction bases numbered 2, after V lost 8 bases and J lost 2 bases. Germline CDR1 reads LNHDA; CDR2 reads SQIVND (reference sequence). In the original processing: Reference gene primer amplification yielded estimated nucleated cell counts. The method was immunoSEQ multiplex PCR; TCRdb's version includes in-frame clones alone and lacks a portion of them. That table is the source of V, J and clone size, and D and trimming were worked out from the DNA. Among about 180,000 clones, approximately 80% were seen once, and the ten largest hold over 12%.

Sequences were obtained from PBMCs or T cells enriched from blood (not recorded which). J is TRBJ2-7 and V is TRBV19; 8 bases match TRBD1. The clonotype was recovered from a man aged 50-59 years who had recovered from COVID-19. CDR3 coding DNA: TGTGCCAGTGCACAGGGGGCCTACGAGCAGTACTTC. This codes for CASAQGAYEQYF.